The source of this T cell receptor (beta chain) is a study of shared clonotypes between healthy human individuals. Using immunoSEQ multiplex PCR, the repertoire was profiled, and TCRdb retains in-frame clones only, with some absent. Of tens of thousands of clones in the sample, 62% are singletons; the top ten hold under 65%. The V gene's germline CDR1 is KGHSH and CDR2 LQKENI. This CDR3 is 14 amino acids long. Trimming took 6 bases from V and 5 from J; bases not matched to a gene: 6. Sequenced material: memory CD8+ T cells sorted from blood. The subset denotes: CD45RO+ cells pooled with CCR7-negative TemRA cells. V gene TRBV18 combines with J gene TRBJ2-4; TRBD1 agrees at 8 bases. The origin of this receptor is a man between 25 and 39 years old in good health. CDR3 bases: TGTGCCAGCTCCCTGACAGGGGTCCAAAACATTCAGTACTTC. Translation gives CASSLTGVQNIQYF.